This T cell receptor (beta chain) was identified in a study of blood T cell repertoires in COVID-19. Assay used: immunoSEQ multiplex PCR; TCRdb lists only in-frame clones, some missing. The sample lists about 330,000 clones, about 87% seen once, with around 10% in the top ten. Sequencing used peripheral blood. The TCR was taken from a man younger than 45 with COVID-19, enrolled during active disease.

Here the CDR3 reads CASSLVGAAAEQFF. The CDR3 DNA is TGTGCCAGCAGCTTAGTTGGCGCGGCAGCTGAGCAGTTCTTC. The V and J genes are TRBV7-2 and TRBJ2-1; D remains ambiguous. Germline V gives CDR1 SGHTA, CDR2 FQGNSA. V dropped 1 base and J dropped 9 bases, with 13 bases sitting between them. CDR3 length: 14 amino acids.